This T cell receptor beta chain is drawn from a study of T-cell reconstitution after alpha-beta-depleted transplantation in children. A library of TCRbeta sequences, prepared with unique molecular identifiers, was generated. TCRdb passed the PCR reads through MiXCR, listing each CDR3 protein once. The sample has hundreds of thousands of distinct CDR3 sequences; roughly 14% are singletons. At least ten counts were recorded for this clonotype. Antigen specificity is unknown. The CDR3 extends over 15 amino acids. Trimming cost V 2 bases and J 4 bases; bases outside gene matches: 5. Germline loops: CDR1 SEHNR, CDR2 FQNEAQ (reference sequence). Study observations and caveats: After transplant, high TCRbeta diversity at day 60 in some patients arose from surviving recipient T cells and thymic progenitors. The authors attributed T-cell counts and diversity one year after transplant mostly to newly produced T cells.

Sequencing used PBMCs, obtained before TCRalphabeta/CD19-depleted stem cell transplant. The chain employs TRBV7-9 and TRBJ2-3; 8 nucleotides agree with TRBD2. The origin of this receptor is a girl aged 2-10 years with congenital amegakaryocytic thrombocytopenia, due to receive a stem cell transplant. In DNA, the CDR3 is TGTGCCAGCAGCTTAAAAGCGGGAGTTGCAGATACGCAGTATTTT. It translates to CASSLKAGVADTQYF.